These T cell receptor beta chains were read from a single sample in a study of regulatory and conventional T cells in RAG deficiency. Here immunoSEQ multiplex PCR was the method, and the copy in TCRdb shows in-frame clones only, minus some. The data hold 25,000 to 35,000 clones, with 90% observed a single time. This sample also belongs to another study, concerning regulatory T cells.

What was sequenced was CD8+ T cells sorted from blood. These receptors were obtained from a human donor in good health. CDR3s include the opening cysteine and the closing phenylalanine or tryptophan.

V: TRBV27; length: 15; CDR3: CASSLTTASTDTQYF
V: TRBV11-2; length: 15; CDR3: CASSFGGALTDTQYF
V: TRBV19; length: 14; CDR3: CASSIDFSYNEQFF
V: TRBV7-2; length: 14; CDR3: CASSWRGRDDEQYF
V: TRBV5-4; length: 15; CDR3: CASTPRSSNTGELFF
V: TRBV13; length: 15; CDR3: CASSRGQGVNNGYTF
V: TRBV4-3; length: 14; CDR3: CASSQDPAGSEQYF
V: TRBV5-4; length: 15; CDR3: CASSFGQGGTEKLFF
V: TRBV2; length: 15; CDR3: CASSARQGFDYGYTF
V: TRBV25-1; length: 15; CDR3: CASSDWRAGLGTLHF
V: TRBV7-9; length: 16; CDR3: CASSFSGDRGYNEQFF
V: TRBV19; length: 13; CDR3: CASSIVGNQPQHF
V: TRBV6-1; length: 14; CDR3: CASSTTGTDYGYTF
V: TRBV6-1; length: 13; CDR3: CASSETGYNKQFF
V: TRBV5-8; length: 20; CDR3: CASSLPSLRGLESGANVLTF
V: TRBV13; length: 15; CDR3: CASSTNRGRNEKLFF
V: TRBV30; length: 14; CDR3: CAWMRTSGYNEQFF
V: TRBV5-1; length: 11; CDR3: CASSAGSEAFF
V: TRBV20-1; length: 11; CDR3: CSAREGIEAFF
V: TRBV7-9; length: 14; CDR3: CASSPDRGPYGYTF
V: TRBV5-1; length: 15; CDR3: CASSVASGSENEQFF
V: TRBV6-5; length: 13; CDR3: CASNNQGNEKLFF
V: TRBV19; length: 18; CDR3: CASTTVYVLGTRAGELFF
V: TRBV9; length: 18; CDR3: CASSVATMGGAGANVLTF
V: TRBV29-1; length: 12; CDR3: CSEQDSLNEQFF
V: TRBV4-2; length: 15; CDR3: CASSQAWGDQETQYF
V: TRBV5-5; length: 15; CDR3: CASSLLAGQGYEQYF
V: TRBV6-5; length: 14; CDR3: CASSYSGQGYEQYF
V: TRBV7-9; length: 16; CDR3: CASSSRLAGVQETQYF
V: TRBV5-1; length: 12; CDR3: CASSFSTDTQYF
V: TRBV27; length: 16; CDR3: CASSIRTFSSTDTQYF
V: TRBV7-9; length: 16; CDR3: CASSLGLAGIAETQYF
V: TRBV6-5; length: 13; CDR3: CASSGQMNTEAFF
V: TRBV5-1; length: 14; CDR3: CASSFTEATYEQYF
V: TRBV10-3; length: 16; CDR3: CAISSKKGQLKYEQYF
V: TRBV14; length: 13; CDR3: CASSQWVTDEQFF
V: TRBV5-1; length: 16; CDR3: CASSLAAGRENEKLFF
V: TRBV6-5; length: 14; CDR3: CASSRTGGLETQYF
V: TRBV15; length: 13; CDR3: CATSRRRDTEAFF
V: TRBV2; length: 14; CDR3: CASSERGSYNEQFF
V: TRBV6-1; length: 15; CDR3: CASISGQGEAGELFF
V: TRBV6-5; length: 12; CDR3: CASSRPNTEAFF
V: TRBV6-1; length: 13; CDR3: CASRSSTTREQYF
V: TRBV7-5; length: 15; CDR3: CASSSPGGADYGYTF
V: TRBV15; length: 15; CDR3: CATSRVTGSNDEQYF
V: TRBV11-2; length: 16; CDR3: CASSPASGGFSYEQYF
V: TRBV27; length: 16; CDR3: CASSLLAGTGLSEQFF
V: TRBV7-6; length: 17; CDR3: CASSGGPGAAGANVLTF
V: TRBV5-8; length: 17; CDR3: CASSLASGRWGTDTQYF
V: TRBV27; length: 13; CDR3: CASSQTYTDTQYF
V: TRBV7-6; length: 17; CDR3: CASSLPTQDRNTGELFF
V: TRBV27; length: 17; CDR3: CASRTFQAQGDNSPLHF
V: TRBV11-2; length: 14; CDR3: CASSLQRVNTEAFF
V: TRBV6-6; length: 13; CDR3: CASSLGTSFEQYF
V: TRBV29-1; length: 14; CDR3: CSVTLGFRTTEAFF
V: TRBV29-1; length: 13; CDR3: CSVGDRMNTEAFF
V: TRBV6-5; length: 14; CDR3: CASSVRQGVDEAFF
V: TRBV6-6; length: 15; CDR3: CASSSNRDREETQYF
V: TRBV7-9; length: 15; CDR3: CASSVVEQTQETQYF
V: TRBV30; length: 14; CDR3: CAWSVPINLYGYTF